The clone carrying this T cell receptor beta chain was detected only a few times. The antigen remains unidentified. The data stem from a study of T-cell reconstitution after alpha-beta-depleted transplantation in children. Points from the study as a whole: Recipient T cells and thymic progenitors that survived were the source of the high TCRbeta diversity seen at day 60 in some patients. Reports say that about two months after transplant, the alpha-beta T cells came out of several hundred graft clones that had expanded. Counts and diversity of T cells one year after transplant came mostly from newly produced T cells.

The V and J ends lost 4 bases and 3 bases, in that order; junction bases with no gene match: 11. CDR3 length equals 17 residues. Germline lookup yields CDR1 LGHNA and CDR2 YNFKEQ. TCRbeta library preparation incorporated unique molecular identifiers. Each CDR3 protein is one row after TCRdb ran MiXCR on the PCR reads. The sample has hundreds of thousands of distinct CDR3 sequences, under 15% seen once. This specimen consisted of PBMCs, mostly from graft donor cells, obtained 360 days after TCRalphabeta/CD19-depleted stem cell transplant. This sequence originates from a male patient aged 10-17 years who had a stem cell transplant for acute myeloid leukemia, so the T cells may come from the graft donor. The chain is built from TRBV4-2 and TRBJ1-1; 10 bases are shared with TRBD1. CDR3 coding DNA: TGTGCCAGCAGCCCTCGCGGGGGACAGGGGAGAGACACTGAAGCTTTCTTT. It is translated as CASSPRGGQGRDTEAFF.